This is a list of T cell receptor beta chains from one sample in a study of Graves' ophthalmopathy and Graves' hyperthyroidism. TCRdb redid the calling of the multiplex PCR reads with MiXCR, one entry per CDR3 protein. The repertoire consists of over a million distinct CDR3 sequences, with roughly 35% occurring once and the leading ten covering approximately 12%. Sample: peripheral blood or thyroid tissue (not recorded which). The receptor set was obtained from an adult man with Graves' hyperthyroidism. CDR3s include the opening cysteine and the closing phenylalanine or tryptophan. The order of the fields is J gene, D gene, clone size, V gene, CDR3 protein, CDR3 DNA. D genes are given only for firm matches. Where a row states a size, it is once, few, many or the class of an expanded clone; other rows omit it.

j_gene: TRBJ1-5
d_gene: TRBD1
abundance: few
v_gene: TRBV6-6
CDR3aa: CASSYSTWDRSRYGMPQHF
CDR3nt: TGTGCCAGCAGTTACTCCACTTGGGACAGGTCCAGGTACGGGATGCCCCAGCATTTT

j_gene: TRBJ2-2
d_gene: .
abundance: .
v_gene: TRBV7-9
CDR3aa: CASSLEGFGGRTGELFF
CDR3nt: TGTGCCAGCAGCTTAGAGGGATTCGGGGGTCGTACCGGGGAGCTGTTTTTT

j_gene: TRBJ2-2
d_gene: TRBD2
abundance: .
v_gene: TRBV7-7
CDR3aa: CASSSQASGSGGELFF
CDR3nt: TGTGCTAGCAGCTCCCAAGCTAGCGGGAGTGGCGGGGAGCTGTTTTTT

j_gene: TRBJ2-5
d_gene: .
abundance: .
v_gene: TRBV11-2
CDR3aa: CASSWTAAGTQYF
CDR3nt: TGTGCCAGCAGCTGGACAGCCGCAGGGACCCAGTACTTC

j_gene: TRBJ1-5
d_gene: TRBD1
abundance: many
v_gene: TRBV15
CDR3aa: CATSRVGGSQPQHF
CDR3nt: TGTGCCACCAGCAGAGTAGGGGGCAGTCAGCCCCAGCATTTT

j_gene: TRBJ1-2
d_gene: TRBD1
abundance: .
v_gene: TRBV29-1
CDR3aa: CSVQPGTGVGYTF
CDR3nt: TGCAGCGTTCAACCCGGGACAGGGGTTGGCTACACCTTC

j_gene: TRBJ2-2
d_gene: TRBD2
abundance: .
v_gene: TRBV29-1
CDR3aa: CSATGTTYTGSVELFF
CDR3nt: TGCAGCGCTACCGGGACTACCTACACCGGGAGTGTGGAGCTGTTTTTT

j_gene: TRBJ1-4
d_gene: TRBD1
abundance: .
v_gene: TRBV7-3
CDR3aa: CASSLGGQGEEKLFF
CDR3nt: TGTGCCAGCAGTTTAGGTGGACAGGGAGAAGAAAAACTGTTTTTT

j_gene: TRBJ1-2
d_gene: .
abundance: many
v_gene: TRBV20-1
CDR3aa: CSASRAGGGTF
CDR3nt: TGCAGTGCTAGCCGCGCCGGGGGGGGCACCTTC

j_gene: TRBJ1-5
d_gene: .
abundance: .
v_gene: TRBV9
CDR3aa: CASSQGAAGQPQHF
CDR3nt: TGTGCCAGCAGCCAAGGTGCGGCTGGACAGCCCCAGCATTTT

j_gene: TRBJ1-4
d_gene: .
abundance: .
v_gene: TRBV19
CDR3aa: CATARAFGEKLFF
CDR3nt: TGTGCCACCGCCCGGGCTTTCGGGGAAAAACTGTTTTTT

j_gene: TRBJ1-1
d_gene: TRBD1
abundance: .
v_gene: TRBV11-2
CDR3aa: CASSLDRTGGSEAFF
CDR3nt: TGTGCCAGCAGCTTAGATCGCACAGGGGGTAGTGAAGCTTTCTTT

j_gene: TRBJ2-3
d_gene: .
abundance: .
v_gene: TRBV10-3
CDR3aa: CASSYRGTDTQYF
CDR3nt: TGTGCCAGCAGTTACCGGGGCACAGATACGCAGTATTTT

j_gene: TRBJ2-7
d_gene: .
abundance: many
v_gene: TRBV5-1
CDR3aa: CASSSEGRLYEQYF
CDR3nt: TGCGCCAGCAGCTCTGAGGGTAGGCTCTACGAGCAGTACTTC

j_gene: TRBJ1-4
d_gene: .
abundance: .
v_gene: TRBV24-1
CDR3aa: CATSDLKATNEKLFF
CDR3nt: TGTGCCACCAGTGATTTGAAGGCAACTAATGAAAAACTGTTTTTT

j_gene: TRBJ1-2
d_gene: .
abundance: .
v_gene: TRBV10-2
CDR3aa: CASSEPDISNYGYTF
CDR3nt: TGCGCCAGCAGTGAGCCGGACATAAGTAACTATGGCTACACCTTC

j_gene: TRBJ2-5
d_gene: TRBD1
abundance: many
v_gene: TRBV6-5
CDR3aa: CASSYYGQGQETQYF
CDR3nt: TGTGCCAGCAGTTACTATGGACAGGGGCAAGAGACCCAGTACTTC

j_gene: TRBJ1-2
d_gene: .
abundance: .
v_gene: TRBV15
CDR3aa: CATSRASRGAGGYTF
CDR3nt: TGTGCCACCAGCAGAGCCTCGCGGGGGGCCGGTGGCTACACCTTC

j_gene: TRBJ1-2
d_gene: .
abundance: many
v_gene: TRBV6-5
CDR3aa: CASRKTGNGYTF
CDR3nt: TGTGCCAGCAGAAAAACAGGGAATGGCTACACCTTC

j_gene: TRBJ2-7
d_gene: TRBD1
abundance: .
v_gene: TRBV5-1
CDR3aa: CASSPYGQGEDSEQYF
CDR3nt: TGCGCCAGCAGCCCGTATGGACAGGGGGAGGACTCCGAGCAGTACTTC

j_gene: TRBJ2-5
d_gene: .
abundance: many
v_gene: TRBV9
CDR3aa: CASSPYDRFQETQYF
CDR3nt: TGTGCCAGCAGCCCTTATGACAGGTTCCAAGAGACCCAGTACTTC

j_gene: TRBJ1-5
d_gene: TRBD1
abundance: many
v_gene: TRBV20-1
CDR3aa: CSARDPDHAPGQLNQPQHF
CDR3nt: TGCAGTGCTAGAGATCCGGATCATGCCCCGGGACAGCTCAATCAGCCCCAGCATTTT

j_gene: TRBJ1-6
d_gene: .
abundance: .
v_gene: TRBV7-2
CDR3aa: CASRTQGDRSPLHF
CDR3nt: TGTGCCAGCAGGACACAGGGTGACCGTTCACCCCTCCACTTT

j_gene: TRBJ1-1
d_gene: .
abundance: .
v_gene: TRBV10-3
CDR3aa: CAISAEVVGNTEAFF
CDR3nt: TGTGCCATCAGTGCAGAGGTAGTCGGTAACACTGAAGCTTTCTTT

j_gene: TRBJ1-5
d_gene: .
abundance: once
v_gene: TRBV6-1
CDR3aa: CASRDISNQPQHF
CDR3nt: TGTGCCAGCCGGGACATAAGCAATCAGCCCCAGCATTTT

j_gene: TRBJ2-5
d_gene: .
abundance: .
v_gene: TRBV15
CDR3aa: CATSRDRSGGRVTQYF
CDR3nt: TGTGCCACCAGCAGAGATCGGTCCGGGGGGCGGGTGACCCAGTACTTC

j_gene: TRBJ1-2
d_gene: TRBD1
abundance: .
v_gene: TRBV20-1
CDR3aa: CSVNFGTGFYGYTF
CDR3nt: TGCAGTGTTAACTTCGGGACAGGGTTCTATGGCTACACCTTC

j_gene: TRBJ2-7
d_gene: TRBD1
abundance: many
v_gene: TRBV25-1
CDR3aa: CASSERGTGAYEQYF
CDR3nt: TGTGCCAGCAGTGAACGGGGGACAGGGGCCTACGAGCAGTACTTC

j_gene: TRBJ2-5
d_gene: TRBD2
abundance: many
v_gene: TRBV4-1
CDR3aa: CASSHSGSWIGTQYF
CDR3nt: TGCGCCAGCAGCCACAGCGGGAGTTGGATAGGGACCCAGTACTTC

j_gene: TRBJ1-2
d_gene: TRBD1
abundance: many
v_gene: TRBV4-3
CDR3aa: CASSQDAGQGIKGYTF
CDR3nt: TGCGCCAGCAGCCAAGATGCGGGACAGGGAATAAAGGGCTACACCTTC

j_gene: TRBJ1-5
d_gene: .
abundance: many
v_gene: TRBV2
CDR3aa: CASSSGVGPNQPQHF
CDR3nt: TGTGCCAGCAGCTCGGGAGTGGGACCTAATCAGCCCCAGCATTTT

j_gene: TRBJ1-1
d_gene: .
abundance: many
v_gene: TRBV9
CDR3aa: CASSATGQPYTEAFF
CDR3nt: TGTGCCAGCAGCGCCACGGGACAACCGTACACTGAAGCTTTCTTT

j_gene: TRBJ2-5
d_gene: .
abundance: once
v_gene: TRBV7-7
CDR3aa: CASVEGRVIGETQYF
CDR3nt: TGTGCCAGCGTTGAGGGCAGGGTGATTGGAGAGACCCAGTACTTC